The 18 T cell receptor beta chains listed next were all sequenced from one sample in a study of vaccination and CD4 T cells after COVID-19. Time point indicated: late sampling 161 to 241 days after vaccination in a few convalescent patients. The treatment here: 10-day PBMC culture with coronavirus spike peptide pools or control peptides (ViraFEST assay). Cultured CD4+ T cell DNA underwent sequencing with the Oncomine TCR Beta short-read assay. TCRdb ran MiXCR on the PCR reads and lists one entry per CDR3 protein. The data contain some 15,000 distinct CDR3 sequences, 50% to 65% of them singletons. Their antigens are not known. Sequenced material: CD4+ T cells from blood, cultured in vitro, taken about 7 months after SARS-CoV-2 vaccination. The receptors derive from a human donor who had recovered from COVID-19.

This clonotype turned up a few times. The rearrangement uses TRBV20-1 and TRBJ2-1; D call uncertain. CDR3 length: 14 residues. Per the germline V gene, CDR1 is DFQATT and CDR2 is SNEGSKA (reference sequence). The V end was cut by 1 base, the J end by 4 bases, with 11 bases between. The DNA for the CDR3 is TGCAGTGCTAGAGGCTGGCAACAATACAATGAGCAGTTCTTC. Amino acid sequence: CSARGWQQYNEQFF.

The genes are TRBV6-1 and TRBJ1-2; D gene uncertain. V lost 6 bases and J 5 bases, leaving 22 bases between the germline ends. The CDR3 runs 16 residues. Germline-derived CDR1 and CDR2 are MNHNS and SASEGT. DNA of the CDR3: TGTGCCAGCAGGCTCCCTTGGACCCTAGGCGGGTATGGCTACACCTTC. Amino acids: CASRLPWTLGGYGYTF.

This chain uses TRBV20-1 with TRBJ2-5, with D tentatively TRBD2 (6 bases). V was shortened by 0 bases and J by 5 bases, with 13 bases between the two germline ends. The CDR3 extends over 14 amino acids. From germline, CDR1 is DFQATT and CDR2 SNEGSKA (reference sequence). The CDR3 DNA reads TGCAGTGCTAGAGATCGTCGGGGGTGGGAGACCCAGTACTTC. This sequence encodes CSARDRRGWETQYF.

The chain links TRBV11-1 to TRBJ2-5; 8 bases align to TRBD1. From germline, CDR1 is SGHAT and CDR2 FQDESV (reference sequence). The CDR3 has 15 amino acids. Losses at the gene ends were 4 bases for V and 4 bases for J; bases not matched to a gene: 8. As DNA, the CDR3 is TGTGCCAGCAGCTCGGGGACAGGAAGGGGAGAGACCCAGTACTTC. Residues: CASSSGTGRGETQYF.

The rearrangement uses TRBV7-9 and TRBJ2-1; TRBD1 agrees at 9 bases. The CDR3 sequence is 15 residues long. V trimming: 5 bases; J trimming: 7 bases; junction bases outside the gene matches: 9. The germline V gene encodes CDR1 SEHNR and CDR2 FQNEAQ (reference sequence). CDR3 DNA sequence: TGTGCCAGCAGCCCAGGGGACAGGGTACAAAATGAGCAGTTCTTC. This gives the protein CASSPGDRVQNEQFF.

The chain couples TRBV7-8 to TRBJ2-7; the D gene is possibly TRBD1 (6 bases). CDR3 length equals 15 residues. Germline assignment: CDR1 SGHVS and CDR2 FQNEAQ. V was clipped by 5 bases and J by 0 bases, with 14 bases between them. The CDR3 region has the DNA TGTGCCAGCAGCCCACAGGGAGTCCTCTCCTACGAGCAGTACTTC. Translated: CASSPQGVLSYEQYF.

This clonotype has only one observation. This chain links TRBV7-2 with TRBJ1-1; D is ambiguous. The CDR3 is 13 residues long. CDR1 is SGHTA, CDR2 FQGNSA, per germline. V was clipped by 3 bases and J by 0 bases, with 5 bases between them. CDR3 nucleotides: TGTGCCAGCAGCTTGCACTTGAACACTGAAGCTTTCTTT. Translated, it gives CASSLHLNTEAFF. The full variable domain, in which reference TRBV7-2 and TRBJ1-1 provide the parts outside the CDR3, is GAGVSQSPSNKVTEKGKDVELRCDPISGHTALYWYRQSLGQGLEFLIYFQGNSAPDKSGLPSDRFSAERTGGSVSTLTIQRTQQEDSAVYLCASSLHLNTEAFFGQGTRLTVV.

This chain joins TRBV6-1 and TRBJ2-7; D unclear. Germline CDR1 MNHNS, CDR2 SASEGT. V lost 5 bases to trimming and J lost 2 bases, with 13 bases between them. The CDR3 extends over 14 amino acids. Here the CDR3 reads CASSPRHGTYEQYF. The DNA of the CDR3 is TGTGCCAGCAGTCCACGACACGGAACCTACGAGCAGTACTTC.

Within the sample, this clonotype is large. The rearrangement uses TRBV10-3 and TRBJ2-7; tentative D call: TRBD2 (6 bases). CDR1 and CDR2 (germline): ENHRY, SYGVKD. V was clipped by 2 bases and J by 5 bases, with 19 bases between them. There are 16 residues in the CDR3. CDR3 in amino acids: CAISEAARTSTHEQYF. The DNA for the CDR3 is TGTGCCATCAGTGAGGCGGCACGAACTAGCACCCACGAGCAGTACTTC.

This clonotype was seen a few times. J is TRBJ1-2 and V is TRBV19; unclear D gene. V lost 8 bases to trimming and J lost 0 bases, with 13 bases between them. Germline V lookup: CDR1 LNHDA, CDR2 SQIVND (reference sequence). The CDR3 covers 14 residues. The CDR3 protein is CASQSGRANYGYTF. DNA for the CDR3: TGTGCCAGTCAGAGCGGAAGGGCTAACTATGGCTACACCTTC. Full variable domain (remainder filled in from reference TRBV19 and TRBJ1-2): DGGITQSPKYLFRKEGQNVTLSCEQNLNHDAMYWYRQDPGQGLRLIYYSQIVNDFQKGDIAEGYSVSREKKESFPLTVTSAQKNPTAFYLCASQSGRANYGYTFGSGTRLTVV.

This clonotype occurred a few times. The CDR3: CASSLGSEGITQYF. The CDR3 DNA reads as TGTGCCAGCAGCCTCGGGTCCGAGGGAATCACGCAGTATTTT. The chain couples TRBV7-6 to TRBJ2-3, with D tentatively TRBD2 (5 bases). CDR1 is SGHVS and CDR2 is FNYEAQ in the germline V gene. The V and J ends lost 5 bases and 9 bases respectively, with 18 bases between them. The CDR3 loop spans 14 amino acids.

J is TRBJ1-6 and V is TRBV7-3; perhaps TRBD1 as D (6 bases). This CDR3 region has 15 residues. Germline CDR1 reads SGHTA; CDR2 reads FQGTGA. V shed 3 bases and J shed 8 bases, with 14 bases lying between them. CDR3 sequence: CASSLIGAGDSPLHF. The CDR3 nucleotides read TGTGCCAGCAGCTTGATAGGGGCAGGGGATTCACCCCTCCACTTT.

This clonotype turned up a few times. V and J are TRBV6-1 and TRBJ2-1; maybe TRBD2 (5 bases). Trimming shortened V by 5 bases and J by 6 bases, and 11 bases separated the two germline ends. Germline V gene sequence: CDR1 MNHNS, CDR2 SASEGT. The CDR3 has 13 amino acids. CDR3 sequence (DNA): TGTGCCAGCAGTCCCCCGGGGATCAATGAGCAGTTCTTC. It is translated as CASSPPGINEQFF.

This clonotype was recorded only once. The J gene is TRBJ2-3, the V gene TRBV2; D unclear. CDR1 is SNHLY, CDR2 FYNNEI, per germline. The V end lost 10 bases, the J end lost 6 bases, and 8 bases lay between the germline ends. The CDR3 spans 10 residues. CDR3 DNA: TGTGCCACCCGCCTGGATACGCAGTATTTT. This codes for CATRLDTQYF.

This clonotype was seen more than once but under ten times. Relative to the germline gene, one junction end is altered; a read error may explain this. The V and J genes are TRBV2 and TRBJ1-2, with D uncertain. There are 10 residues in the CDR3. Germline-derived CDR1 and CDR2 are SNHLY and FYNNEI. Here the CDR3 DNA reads TGTGCCAGCGGTGAATATGGCTACACCTTC. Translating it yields CASGEYGYTF.

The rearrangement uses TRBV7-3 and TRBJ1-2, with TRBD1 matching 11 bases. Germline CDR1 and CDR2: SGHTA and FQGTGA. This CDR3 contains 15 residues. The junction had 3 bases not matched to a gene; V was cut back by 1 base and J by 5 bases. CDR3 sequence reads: CASSLMGTGGYGYTF. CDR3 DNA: TGTGCCAGCAGCTTAATGGGGACAGGGGGGTATGGCTACACCTTC.

The DNA of the CDR3 is TGTGCCAGCAGCTTACAGGGGAACACTGAAGCTTTCTTT. It is translated as CASSLQGNTEAFF. The chain is built from TRBV12-3 or TRBV12-4 and TRBJ1-1; tentative D call: TRBD1 (6 bases). Between the trimmed V and J ends, which lost 6 bases and 1 base, there was a span of 9 bases. The CDR3 runs 13 residues.

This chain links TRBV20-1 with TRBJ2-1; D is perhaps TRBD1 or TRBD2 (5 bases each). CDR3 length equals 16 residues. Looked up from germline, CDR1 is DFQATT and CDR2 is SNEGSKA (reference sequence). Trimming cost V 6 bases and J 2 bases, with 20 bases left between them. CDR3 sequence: CSAHDRDPSAYNEQFF. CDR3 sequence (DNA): TGCAGTGCACATGACCGGGACCCCTCGGCCTACAATGAGCAGTTCTTC.